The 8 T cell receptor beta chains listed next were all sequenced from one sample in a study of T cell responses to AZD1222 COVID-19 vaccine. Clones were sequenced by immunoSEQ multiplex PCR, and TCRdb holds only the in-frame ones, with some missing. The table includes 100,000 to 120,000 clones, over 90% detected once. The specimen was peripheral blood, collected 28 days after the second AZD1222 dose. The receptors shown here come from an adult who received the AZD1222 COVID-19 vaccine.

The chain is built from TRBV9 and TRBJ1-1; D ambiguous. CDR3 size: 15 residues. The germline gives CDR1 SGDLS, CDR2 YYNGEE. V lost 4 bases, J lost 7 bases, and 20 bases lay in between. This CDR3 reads CASSTEVQPRNEAFF. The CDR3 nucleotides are TGTGCCAGCAGCACAGAGGTTCAGCCGAGAAATGAAGCTTTCTTT.

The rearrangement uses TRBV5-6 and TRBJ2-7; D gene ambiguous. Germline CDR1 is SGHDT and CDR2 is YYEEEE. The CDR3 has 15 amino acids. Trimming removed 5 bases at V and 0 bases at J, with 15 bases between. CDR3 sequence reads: CASSPAGLSSYEQYF. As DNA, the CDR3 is TGTGCCAGCAGTCCGGCAGGTCTCAGCTCCTACGAGCAGTACTTC.

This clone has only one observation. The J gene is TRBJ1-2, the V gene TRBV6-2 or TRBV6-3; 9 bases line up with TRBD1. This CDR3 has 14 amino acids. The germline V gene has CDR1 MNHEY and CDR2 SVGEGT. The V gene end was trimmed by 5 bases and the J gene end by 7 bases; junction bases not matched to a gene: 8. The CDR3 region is CASSPSGQGRGYTF. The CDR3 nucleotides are TGTGCCAGCAGTCCCTCGGGACAGGGACGTGGCTACACCTTC.

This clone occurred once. The CDR3 here is CASGLAGAEAFF. The CDR3 DNA reads TGTGCTAGTGGTTTAGCGGGGGCTGAAGCTTTCTTT. V usage is TRBV12-5 and J usage is TRBJ1-1; D is perhaps TRBD1 (5 bases). The CDR3 is made up of 12 amino acids. Per the germline V gene, CDR1 is LGHNT and CDR2 is FRNRAP. The ends were cut back, 3 bases at V and 6 bases at J, with 8 bases in the middle.

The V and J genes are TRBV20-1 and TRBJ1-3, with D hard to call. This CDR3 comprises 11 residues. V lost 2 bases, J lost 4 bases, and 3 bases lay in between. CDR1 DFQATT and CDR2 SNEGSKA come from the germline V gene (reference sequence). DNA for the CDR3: TGCAGTGCTAGACCCGGAAACACCATATATTTT. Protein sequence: CSARPGNTIYF.

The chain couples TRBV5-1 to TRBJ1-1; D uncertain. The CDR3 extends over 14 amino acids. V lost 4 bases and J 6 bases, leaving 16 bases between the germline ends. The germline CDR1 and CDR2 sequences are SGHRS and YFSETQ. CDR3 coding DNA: TGCGCCAGCAGCCTGGAGCGGGTGAATGCTGAAGCTTTCTTT. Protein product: CASSLERVNAEAFF.

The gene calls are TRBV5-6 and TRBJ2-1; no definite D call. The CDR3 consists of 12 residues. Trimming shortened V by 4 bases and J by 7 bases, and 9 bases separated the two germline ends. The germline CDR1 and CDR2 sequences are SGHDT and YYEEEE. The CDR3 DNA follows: TGTGCCAGCAGCGCCGGCGGAAATGAGCAGTTCTTC. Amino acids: CASSAGGNEQFF.

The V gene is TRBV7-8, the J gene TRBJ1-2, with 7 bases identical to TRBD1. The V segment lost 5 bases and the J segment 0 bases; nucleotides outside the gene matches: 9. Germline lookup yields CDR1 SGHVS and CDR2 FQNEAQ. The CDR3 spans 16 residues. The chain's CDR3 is CASSPNQDRANYGYTF. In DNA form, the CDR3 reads TGTGCCAGCAGCCCGAACCAAGACAGGGCTAACTATGGCTACACCTTC. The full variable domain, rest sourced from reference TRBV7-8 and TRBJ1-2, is GAGVSQSPRYKVAKRGQDVALRCDPISGHVSLFWYQQALGQGPEFLTYFQNEAQLDKSGLPSDRFFAERPEGSVSTLKIQRTQQEDSAVYLCASSPNQDRANYGYTFGSGTRLTVV.